This TCR beta chain emerged from a study of T cells in Graves' hyperthyroidism and ophthalmopathy. Amplified TCR beta CDR3 regions came from RNA transcripts. The HTBI primer set drove a first-round RT-PCR of the TCR CDR3. One entry per CDR3 protein, called by TCRdb with MiXCR from the multiplex PCR reads. The table lists nearly 600,000 distinct CDR3 sequences, around 14% of them singletons. Diagnoses were made from clinical symptoms, serum measures (thyroxine and TRAb), thyroid ultrasound and orbital computed tomography. The CDR3 extends over 14 amino acids. The germline V gene has CDR1 KGHSH and CDR2 LQKENI. The V gene lost 4 bases and the J gene lost 6 bases, with 13 bases spanning the gap.

This chain connects TRBV18 to TRBJ2-1; a possible D gene is TRBD1 (5 bases). Material: blood. This sequence was found in a woman in her 30s with Graves' hyperthyroidism that later progressed to Graves' ophthalmopathy. The CDR3 sequence is CASSLRDSSNEQFF. In nucleotides, the CDR3 is TGTGCCAGCTCACTCAGGGATTCTAGCAATGAGCAGTTCTTC. Using reference TRBV18 and TRBJ2-1 for the parts outside the CDR3, the full variable domain is NAGVMQNPRHLVRRRGQEARLRCSPMKGHSHVYWYRQLPEEGLKFMVYLQKENIIDESGMPKERFSAEFPKEGPSILRIQQVVRGDSAAYFCASSLRDSSNEQFFGPGTRLTVL.